Shown below are 28 T cell receptor beta chains from a single sample sequenced in a study of response to subunit inactivated influenza vaccine. MiXCR was run by TCRdb on the RT-PCR reads, yielding one entry per CDR3 protein. The sample records 500,000 to 600,000 distinct CDR3 sequences, over 9.5% being singletons. The sequencing here drew on PBMCs from blood, taken on the day of vaccination. All receptors derive from a man aged 45-60 years who received an inactivated influenza vaccine.

The chain combines TRBV11-2 with TRBJ2-1; tentatively, D is TRBD2 (5 bases). The CDR3 totals 15 residues. Between the trimmed V and J ends, which lost 5 bases and 2 bases, there was a span of 13 bases. In germline, CDR1 is SGHAT, CDR2 FQNNGV. The CDR3 reads CASSPWTRAYNEQFF. Written as DNA, the CDR3 is TGTGCCAGCAGCCCATGGACTCGAGCCTACAATGAGCAGTTCTTC.

This chain uses TRBV5-1 with TRBJ2-5, with 8 bases identical to TRBD2. V was pared by 2 bases and J by 4 bases, with 16 bases of the junction left unmatched. Germline CDR1 and CDR2: SGHRS and YFSETQ. The CDR3 covers 18 residues. The CDR3 loop is CASSFLTSANQAGETQYF. The CDR3 nucleotides are TGCGCCAGCAGCTTCCTGACTAGCGCGAATCAGGCGGGAGAGACCCAGTACTTC.

This clonotype showed up just a few times. Here the CDR3 DNA reads TGTGCCAGCAGTTTCCTGGGAGGAAACACCATATATTTT. This encodes CASSFLGGNTIYF. The rearrangement uses TRBV12-3 or TRBV12-4 and TRBJ1-3; D gene ambiguous. The CDR3 runs 13 residues. The ends were cut back, 3 bases at V and 4 bases at J, with 7 bases in the middle.

This clonotype was seen at least ten times. This sequence joins TRBV7-2 and TRBJ2-7, with unresolved D. Trimming cost V 0 bases and J 3 bases, with 3 bases left between them. The CDR3 length is 12 residues. CDR1 and CDR2 (germline): SGHTA, FQGNSA. The CDR3 here is CASSLAVYEQYF. In DNA form, the CDR3 reads TGTGCCAGCAGCTTAGCGGTCTACGAGCAGTACTTC.

This clonotype was counted at least ten times. The CDR3 is CASSLMGGVTGELFF. CDR3 sequence (DNA): TGTGCCAGCAGCTTAATGGGTGGAGTAACCGGGGAGCTGTTTTTT. V is TRBV7-2 and J is TRBJ2-2; D is unresolved. The CDR3 loop spans 15 amino acids. The germline V gene has CDR1 SGHTA and CDR2 FQGNSA. The V and J ends lost 2 bases and 5 bases respectively, with 12 bases between them.

The sample holds a few counts of this clonotype. The rearrangement joins TRBV3-1 to TRBJ2-3; tentative D call: TRBD2 (5 bases). The CDR3 contains 14 residues. V was shortened by 0 bases and J by 5 bases, with 9 bases between the two germline ends. Germline CDR1 reads LGHDT; CDR2 reads YNNKEL (reference sequence). The CDR3 loop is CASSQELVVDTQYF. CDR3 nucleotides: TGTGCCAGCAGCCAAGAACTAGTTGTAGATACGCAGTATTTT.

This clonotype was recorded at least ten times. The rearrangement links TRBV11-2 to TRBJ1-4, with 8 bases identical to TRBD1. The CDR3 runs 17 residues. V was pared by 1 base and J by 9 bases, with 13 bases of the junction left unmatched. The V gene's germline CDR1 is SGHAT and CDR2 FQNNGV. CDR3 coding DNA: TGTGCCAGCAGCTTAGGGATCTGGACAGGGAAAGTTCAAAAACTGTTTTTT. It encodes CASSLGIWTGKVQKLFF.

This clonotype was counted many times. The rearrangement links TRBV11-1 to TRBJ2-7, with TRBD1 matching over 9 bases. J was trimmed by 2 bases and V by 5 bases; bases with no gene match: 4. The CDR3 totals 14 residues. CDR1 is SGHAT, CDR2 FQDESV, per germline (reference sequence). The DNA for the CDR3 is TGTGCCAGCAGCCCACGGACAGGGGCCTACGAGCAGTACTTC. Encoded protein: CASSPRTGAYEQYF.

This clonotype was seen more than once but under ten times. The DNA for the CDR3 is TGCGCCAGCAGCCAAAATCTGCGTGGACAAAACATTCAGTACTTC. This gives the protein CASSQNLRGQNIQYF. V usage is TRBV4-3 and J usage is TRBJ2-4; D unresolved. The CDR3 sequence is 15 residues long. Deletions cut 2 bases from V and 5 bases from J, with 13 bases between. Germline CDR1 is LGHNA and CDR2 is YSLEER.

The chain combines TRBV6-5 with TRBJ2-7; D tentatively fits TRBD1 or TRBD2 (5 bases each). This CDR3 contains 15 residues. The germline V gene has CDR1 MNHEY and CDR2 SVGAGI. Trimming left V 2 bases short and J 6 bases short, with 17 bases between. CDR3 nucleotides: TGTGCCAGCAGTTACGCCGGGACGTCCGAAGGCGAGCAGTACTTC. Translated: CASSYAGTSEGEQYF.

This clonotype was observed many times. The rearrangement joins TRBV6-2 or TRBV6-3 to TRBJ2-7, with 13 bases matching TRBD2. Germline CDR1 and CDR2: MNHEY and SVGEGT. This CDR3 spans 14 amino acids. The V segment lost 6 bases and the J segment 4 bases; nucleotides outside the gene matches: 3. The CDR3 loop is CASRAGLAGYEQYF. CDR3 DNA: TGTGCCAGCAGAGCGGGACTAGCGGGATACGAGCAGTACTTC.

This clonotype was found a few times. V and J are TRBV20-1 and TRBJ2-6; the D gene is possibly TRBD1 (6 bases). V dropped 5 bases and J dropped 0 bases, with 20 bases sitting between them. The germline CDR1 and CDR2 sequences are DFQATT and SNEGSKA (reference sequence). The CDR3 is 18 residues long. CDR3 protein: CSAHPITGISSGANVLTF. DNA for the CDR3: TGCAGTGCTCACCCTATAACAGGGATCTCCTCTGGGGCCAACGTCCTGACTTTC.

This clonotype has ten or more counts. The chain employs TRBV7-2 and TRBJ2-7; TRBD2 matches 7 bases. Per germline, CDR1 SGHTA and CDR2 FQGNSA. CDR3 size: 13 residues. The junction had 7 bases not matched to a gene; V was cut back by 5 bases and J by 6 bases. CDR3 protein: CASSKREGGEQYF. In DNA, the CDR3 is TGTGCCAGCAGCAAGCGGGAAGGAGGCGAGCAGTACTTC.

This clonotype occurred a few times. In DNA, the CDR3 is TGCAGTGCTAGAGGAGGGTTCGGGGCCAACGTCCTGACTTTC. This codes for CSARGGFGANVLTF. This chain joins TRBV20-1 and TRBJ2-6, with D perhaps TRBD2 (5 bases). V was trimmed by 1 base and J by 4 bases, leaving 8 bases between them. This CDR3 contains 14 residues. CDR1 DFQATT and CDR2 SNEGSKA come from the germline V gene (reference sequence).

The chain combines TRBV20-1 with TRBJ1-2; tentatively, D is TRBD1 (5 bases). This CDR3 is built from 12 residues. V was trimmed by 6 bases and J by 1 base, leaving 9 bases between them. Germline V gives CDR1 DFQATT, CDR2 SNEGSKA (reference sequence). CDR3 region: CSALGLNYGYTF. The CDR3 DNA sequence: TGCAGTGCCCTGGGACTTAACTATGGCTACACCTTC.

This clonotype was recorded many times. This chain connects TRBV7-8 to TRBJ1-1, with a weak D call TRBD1 (5 bases). The germline V gene has CDR1 SGHVS and CDR2 FQNEAQ. The CDR3 runs 16 residues. V lost 5 bases, J lost 3 bases, and 19 bases lay in between. The CDR3 DNA reads TGTGCCAGCAGCCCCGTGGGCAGGGTAACGGACACTGAAGCTTTCTTT. Protein: CASSPVGRVTDTEAFF.

This clonotype was detected ten times or more. The chain is built from TRBV2 and TRBJ2-3; TRBD2 aligns across 12 bases. The CDR3 contains 15 residues. Looked up from germline, CDR1 is SNHLY and CDR2 is FYNNEI. Trimming removed 6 bases from V and 6 bases from J; junction bases left unmatched: 7. The CDR3 nucleotides read TGTGCCAGCAGATCCCCTAGCGGGAGGGCTGATACGCAGTATTTT. It translates to CASRSPSGRADTQYF.

This clonotype was counted ten times or more. The J gene is TRBJ1-1, the V gene TRBV14; 8 nucleotides align to TRBD1. The germline V gene has CDR1 SGHDN and CDR2 FVKESK. The J segment lost 5 bases and the V segment lost 2 bases, leaving 7 bases of the junction unmatched. This CDR3 is built from 15 residues. CDR3 coding DNA: TGTGCCAGCAGCCAAACGAGGACAGGGCGGACTGAAGCTTTCTTT. It translates to CASSQTRTGRTEAFF.

V usage is TRBV11-2 and J usage is TRBJ2-7, with unresolved D. The V end was cut by 1 base, the J end by 6 bases, with 7 bases between. CDR1 and CDR2 from the germline V gene are SGHAT and FQNNGV. This CDR3 is built from 12 residues. The CDR3: CASSLGWAEQYF. CDR3 nucleotides: TGTGCCAGCAGCTTAGGCTGGGCCGAGCAGTACTTC.

This clonotype was counted many times. The CDR3 region is CASRNLAGARYNEQFF. CDR3 bases: TGTGCCAGCAGGAATCTAGCGGGAGCCCGTTACAATGAGCAGTTCTTC. This chain links TRBV12-3 or TRBV12-4 with TRBJ2-1, with 10 bases identical to TRBD2. This CDR3 contains 16 residues. Losses at the gene ends were 6 bases for V and 4 bases for J; bases not matched to a gene: 9.

By frequency in the sample, this clonotype is medium-sized. This rearrangement joins TRBV7-8 to TRBJ2-3; D gene unclear. The germline V gene encodes CDR1 SGHVS and CDR2 FQNEAQ. The ends were cut back, 1 base at V and 0 bases at J, with 8 bases in the middle. This CDR3 spans 15 amino acids. The CDR3 sequence: CASSLEGWSTDTQYF. The CDR3 DNA is TGTGCCAGCAGCTTAGAGGGCTGGAGCACAGATACGCAGTATTTT.

CDR3 region: CAISTGTRTANEQFF. CDR3 bases: TGTGCCATCAGTACCGGGACTAGGACCGCCAATGAGCAGTTCTTC. This chain joins TRBV10-3 and TRBJ2-1, with TRBD2 matching over 8 bases. This CDR3 is built from 15 residues. After removal of 5 bases from V and 6 bases from J, the junction contained 9 bases not matched to a gene. Germline V CDR1 and CDR2: ENHRY, SYGVKD.

This clonotype was detected ten times or more. The CDR3 sequence: CATSRAGTENSPLHF. As DNA, the CDR3 is TGTGCCACCAGCAGAGCAGGGACAGAAAATTCACCCCTCCACTTT. J is TRBJ1-6 and V is TRBV15; TRBD1 aligns across 7 bases. The CDR3 loop spans 15 amino acids. Unmatched junction bases numbered 4, after V lost 1 base and J lost 7 bases. Germline assignment: CDR1 LNHNV and CDR2 YYDKDF (reference sequence).

V gene TRBV20-1 combines with J gene TRBJ2-1; TRBD2 matches at 8 bases. The CDR3 runs 16 residues. Trimming took 5 bases from V and 3 from J; bases not matched to a gene: 12. Germline loops: CDR1 DFQATT, CDR2 SNEGSKA (reference sequence). The CDR3: CSAPALAEKDYNEQFF. CDR3 coding DNA: TGCAGTGCTCCAGCACTAGCGGAGAAAGACTACAATGAGCAGTTCTTC.

The J gene is TRBJ2-7, the V gene TRBV4-2, with D perhaps TRBD2 (5 bases). The length of the CDR3 is 15 residues. CDR1 is LGHNA and CDR2 is YNFKEQ in the germline V gene. V shed 2 bases and J shed 5 bases, with 16 bases lying between them. This chain's CDR3 is CASSQLGGRIHEQYF. CDR3 bases: TGTGCCAGCAGCCAATTGGGTGGGAGAATCCACGAGCAGTACTTC.

The chain uses TRBV11-2 and TRBJ2-1, with D uncertain. CDR1 is SGHAT, CDR2 FQNNGV, per germline. Trimming took 2 bases from V and 8 from J, leaving 10 bases between them. The CDR3 has 13 residues. The CDR3 protein is CASSLPNGDEQFF. The CDR3 DNA reads TGTGCCAGCAGCTTACCAAATGGTGATGAGCAGTTCTTC.

The CDR3 nucleotides are TGTGCCAGCAGTTTTGCTAGCGGGAGCTGGCTTGAGCAGTTCTTC. This translates into CASSFASGSWLEQFF. The J gene is TRBJ2-1, the V gene TRBV12-3 or TRBV12-4; 10 bases align to TRBD2. The length of the CDR3 is 15 residues. The V segment lost 3 bases and the J segment 9 bases; nucleotides outside the gene matches: 8.

This clonotype was observed a few times. The V and J genes are TRBV14 and TRBJ1-1; unclear D gene. The CDR3 sequence is 14 residues long. Per the germline V gene, CDR1 is SGHDN and CDR2 is FVKESK. V lost 2 bases and J lost 1, with 8 bases in between. CDR3 region: CASSQPGSNTEAFF. The CDR3 coding sequence is TGTGCCAGCAGCCAACCAGGCTCGAACACTGAAGCTTTCTTT.